This TCR beta chain came from a study of blood T cell repertoires in COVID-19. In the authors' methods: Cell counts per sample came from amplifying reference gene primers. Here immunoSEQ multiplex PCR was the method, and the copy in TCRdb shows in-frame clones only, minus some. That table supplies the V and J calls and clone size; D and trimming were determined from the DNA. Counted here are some 150,000 clones, over 70% occurring once; the ten biggest clones make up 35% to 45%. Germline assignment: CDR1 KGHSH and CDR2 LQKENI. V dropped 6 bases and J dropped 0 bases, with 8 bases sitting between them. CDR3 length: 13 residues.

The sequence came from a human donor in a cohort sampled during active COVID-19. The V gene is TRBV18, the J gene TRBJ1-1, with no clear D. The sequencing input was peripheral blood. The CDR3 region is CASSSGMNTEAFF. DNA for the CDR3: TGTGCCAGCTCGTCGGGTATGAACACTGAAGCTTTCTTT. The variable domain in full, completed from reference TRBV18 and TRBJ1-1, reads NAGVMQNPRHLVRRRGQEARLRCSPMKGHSHVYWYRQLPEEGLKFMVYLQKENIIDESGMPKERFSAEFPKEGPSILRIQQVVRGDSAAYFCASSSGMNTEAFFGQGTRLTVV.